This TCR beta chain is drawn from a study of shared clonotypes between healthy human individuals. Regarding this clone: Its specificity is unknown.

Overall study findings and caveats: Although depth was large, rarefaction showed that sequencing of the sorted subsets was incomplete. Several donors shared around 5.2% of their naive CD4 clonotypes. In general, naive subsets displayed greater estimated richness than memory subsets did.

As defined, naive CD8 cells were CD45RO-negative and positively selected for CCR7, with terminally differentiated effector memory CD45RA+ cells excluded. The CDR3 is 17 amino acids. The V end lost 4 bases, the J end lost 8 bases, and 24 bases lay between the germline ends. Germline lookup yields CDR1 SEHNR and CDR2 FQNEAQ (reference sequence). Measured with immunoSEQ multiplex PCR; TCRdb has only the in-frame clones, and not every one. The sample shows 550,000 to 600,000 clones, nearly 98% of them seen only once. The chain couples TRBV7-9 to TRBJ2-1; perhaps D is TRBD1 or TRBD2 (6 bases each). The source is a man aged 30-40 years in good health. Sequencing was carried out using naive CD8+ T cells sorted from blood. The CDR3 DNA reads TGTGCCAGCAGCTCGGGGACCGGGGGCGCGTCACAAGATGAGCAGTTCTTC. Protein: CASSSGTGGASQDEQFF.